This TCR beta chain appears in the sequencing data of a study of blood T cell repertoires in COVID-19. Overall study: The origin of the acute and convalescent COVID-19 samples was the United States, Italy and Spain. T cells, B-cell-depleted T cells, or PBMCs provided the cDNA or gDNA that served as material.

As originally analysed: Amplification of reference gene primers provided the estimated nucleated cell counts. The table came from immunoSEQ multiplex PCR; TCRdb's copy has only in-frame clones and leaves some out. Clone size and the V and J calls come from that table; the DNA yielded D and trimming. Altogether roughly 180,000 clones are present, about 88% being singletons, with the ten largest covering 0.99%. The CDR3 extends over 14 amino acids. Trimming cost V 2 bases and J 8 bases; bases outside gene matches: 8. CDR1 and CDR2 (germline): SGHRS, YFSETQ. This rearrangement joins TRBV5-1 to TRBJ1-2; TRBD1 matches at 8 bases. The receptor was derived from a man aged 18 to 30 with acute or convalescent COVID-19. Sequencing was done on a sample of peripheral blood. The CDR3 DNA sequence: TGCGCCAGCAGCTTAATCCAGGGGGCTTGGGGCTACACCTTC. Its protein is CASSLIQGAWGYTF.